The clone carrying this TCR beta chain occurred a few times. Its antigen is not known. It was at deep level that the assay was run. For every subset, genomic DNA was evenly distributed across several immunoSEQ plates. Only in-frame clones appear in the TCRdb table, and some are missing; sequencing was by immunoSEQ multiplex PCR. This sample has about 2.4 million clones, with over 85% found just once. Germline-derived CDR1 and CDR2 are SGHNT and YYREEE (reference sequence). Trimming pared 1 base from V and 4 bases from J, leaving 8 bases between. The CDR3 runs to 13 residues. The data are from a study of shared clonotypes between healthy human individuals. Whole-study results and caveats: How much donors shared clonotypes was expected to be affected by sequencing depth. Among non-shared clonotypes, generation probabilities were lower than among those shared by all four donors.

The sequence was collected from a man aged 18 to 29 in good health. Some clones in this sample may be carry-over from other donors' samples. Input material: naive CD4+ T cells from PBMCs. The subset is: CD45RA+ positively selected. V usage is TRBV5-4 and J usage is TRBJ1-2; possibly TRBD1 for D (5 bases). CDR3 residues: CASSLRGIYGYTF. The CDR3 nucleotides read TGTGCCAGCAGCTTGCGGGGGATCTATGGCTACACCTTC.